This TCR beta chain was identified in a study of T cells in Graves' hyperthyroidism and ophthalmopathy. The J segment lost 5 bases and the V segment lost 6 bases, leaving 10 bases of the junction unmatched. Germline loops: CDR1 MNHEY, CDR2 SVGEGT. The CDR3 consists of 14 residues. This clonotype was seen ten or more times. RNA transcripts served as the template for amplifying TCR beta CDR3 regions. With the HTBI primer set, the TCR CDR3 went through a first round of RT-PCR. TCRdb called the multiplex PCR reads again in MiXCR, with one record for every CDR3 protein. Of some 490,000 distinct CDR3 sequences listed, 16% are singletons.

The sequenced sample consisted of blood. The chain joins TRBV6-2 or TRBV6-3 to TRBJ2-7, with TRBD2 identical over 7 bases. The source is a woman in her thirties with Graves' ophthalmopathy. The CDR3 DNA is TGTGCCAGCAGATATGGGAGGGATCCGGACGAGCAGTACTTC. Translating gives CASRYGRDPDEQYF.